This is a list of T cell receptor beta chains from one sample in a study of brain T cells in children with intractable seizures. Some clones are missing from TCRdb's copy, which holds only in-frame ones; the method was immunoSEQ multiplex PCR. The sample lists about 80,000 clones, under 95% occurring once. The material sequenced was peripheral blood, taken at surgery. These receptors originate from a girl aged 2 to 10 with Rasmussen encephalitis and intractable seizures. Both conserved end residues are trimmed from each CDR3. A D gene is named only where the DNA matches it firmly.

J	V	D	CDR3
TRBJ1-3	TRBV5-6	NA	ASSFARNTIY
TRBJ2-1	TRBV7-9	TRBD1	ASSLAGQHPYNEQF
TRBJ2-5	TRBV9	TRBD1	ASSVVGTEQETQY
TRBJ2-3	TRBV29-1	NA	SVEGRLTDTQY
TRBJ2-1	TRBV6-5	TRBD2	ASGLATLEQF
TRBJ1-1	TRBV4-1	NA	ASSQGGRTEAF
TRBJ2-6	TRBV27	NA	ATRPAGANVLT
TRBJ1-2	TRBV28	NA	ASSSQLGTGHYGYT
TRBJ2-7	TRBV18	NA	ASSPWVGEQY
TRBJ1-1	TRBV7-9	NA	ASSLGITEAF
TRBJ1-1	TRBV3-1/TRBV3-2	NA	ASSPSLVGNTEAF
TRBJ1-1	TRBV19	NA	ASKGRQNTEAF
TRBJ1-6	TRBV19	TRBD1	ASSIGDRGMSPLH
TRBJ2-1	TRBV9	TRBD1	ASSEQGVGSYNEQF
TRBJ2-1	TRBV10-3	TRBD2	AISARSGSSYNEQF
TRBJ2-7	TRBV27	TRBD1	ASRLAGTASYEQY
TRBJ1-4	TRBV4-1	NA	ASSLIGGGEKLF
TRBJ2-1	TRBV12-3/TRBV12-4	NA	ASSLAERQTTF
TRBJ1-1	TRBV7-8	NA	ASSSQVGDTNTEAF
TRBJ1-1	TRBV6-1	NA	ASSEVGSAGVAF
TRBJ1-5	TRBV29-1	TRBD1	SVAQGLRNQPQH
TRBJ2-3	TRBV11-1	NA	ASSFQGIGSDTQY
TRBJ2-5	TRBV5-4	NA	ASSSDGWVETQY
TRBJ1-5	TRBV7-9	NA	ASSLGDQPQH
TRBJ1-3	TRBV11-3	NA	ASSRGNTIY
TRBJ1-6	TRBV12-3/TRBV12-4	NA	ASSLGRALH
TRBJ1-4	TRBV9	NA	ASSAQGRTNEKLF
TRBJ2-7	TRBV4-2	NA	ASSQARYEQY
TRBJ2-5	TRBV7-9	TRBD2	ASSYHLAIAGVGETQY
TRBJ1-4	TRBV10-2	TRBD1	ASSERTGREKLF
TRBJ1-1	TRBV18	NA	ASSRYRTEAF
TRBJ1-1	TRBV5-1	TRBD1	ASSLRTGAEAF
TRBJ1-6	TRBV11-2	NA	ASSLYEVQGSPLH
TRBJ2-2	TRBV19	NA	ASSVQGGTGELF
TRBJ2-1	TRBV7-6	TRBD2	ASSRTSGDSTYNEQF
TRBJ1-4	TRBV28	NA	ASSSSGATNEKLF
TRBJ2-1	TRBV7-9	NA	ASSLGWGLEQF
TRBJ2-1	TRBV19	NA	ASRDYNEQF
TRBJ2-1	TRBV2	TRBD2	ASSYQTSGSYNEQF
TRBJ1-2	TRBV7-9	NA	ASSLSRSSNYGYT
TRBJ1-1	TRBV29-1	TRBD1	SVEFYGRGSSAF